The 18 T cell receptor beta chains in this list originate from one sample, sequenced in a study of OX40 agonist ivuxolimab in advanced cancers. Repertoires were generated with immunoSEQ multiplex PCR, while TCRdb's copy carries only in-frame clones and drops some. There are some 84,000 clones in the sample; around 92% occur only once, and 6.5% to 9.5% lies in the top ten. This specimen consisted of CD4+ or CD8+ T cells sorted from blood, obtained in a trial of the OX40 agonist ivuxolimab. The source of these receptors is an adult with an advanced solid tumor such as melanoma, head and neck, liver or kidney cancer.

On this clone itself: The same CDR3 can be traced to other DNA sequences in this sample. V gene TRBV19 combines with J gene TRBJ1-1, with D maybe TRBD1 (6 bases). Germline-derived CDR1 and CDR2 are LNHDA and SQIVND (reference sequence). The CDR3 consists of 15 residues. V was cut by 10 bases and J by 3 bases, with 21 bases left in between. CDR3 sequence reads: CATRQGRVQDTEAFF. In DNA, the CDR3 is TGTGCCACGAGGCAGGGGCGAGTTCAGGACACTGAAGCTTTCTTT.

The chain recombines TRBV4-1 with TRBJ1-5, with 7 bases fitting TRBD1. CDR1 is MGHRA and CDR2 is YSYEKL in the germline V gene. This CDR3 has 16 amino acids. Trimming cost V 0 bases and J 7 bases; bases outside gene matches: 9. CDR3 sequence reads: CASSQEGQSGGQPQHF. The CDR3 DNA sequence: TGCGCCAGCAGCCAAGAGGGACAGTCCGGAGGGCAGCCCCAGCATTTT.

The chain combines TRBV5-4 with TRBJ2-1; no reliable D call. The V gene lost 4 bases and the J gene lost 5 bases, with 7 bases spanning the gap. The germline V gene has CDR1 SGHNT and CDR2 YYREEE (reference sequence). This CDR3 comprises 12 residues. The CDR3 spells CASSGPDNEQFF. CDR3 nucleotide sequence: TGTGCCAGCAGCGGACCAGACAATGAGCAGTTCTTC. Supplemented by reference TRBV5-4 and TRBJ2-1, the full variable domain reads ETGVTQSPTHLIKTRGQQVTLRCSSQSGHNTVSWYQQALGQGPQFIFQYYREEENGRGNFPPRFSGLQFPNYSSELNVNALELDDSALYLCASSGPDNEQFFGPGTRLTVL.

The gene calls are TRBV15 and TRBJ1-4, with TRBD1 as a possible D gene (6 bases). The germline V gene has CDR1 LNHNV and CDR2 YYDKDF (reference sequence). The V end was cut by 1 base, the J end by 0 bases, with 12 bases between. The CDR3 consists of 17 residues. As DNA, the CDR3 is TGTGCCACCAGCAGAGCCGGGACACTTACAACTAATGAAAAACTGTTTTTT. It yields the protein CATSRAGTLTTNEKLFF.

The chain couples TRBV7-2 to TRBJ2-1, with D possibly TRBD2 on 6 matching bases. The CDR3 has 15 amino acids. Germline values: CDR1 SGHTA, CDR2 FQGNSA. V was cut by 6 bases and J by 2 bases, with 14 bases left in between. CDR3 sequence (DNA): TGTGCCAGCAGTCTTACCTGGGGGGCCTACAATGAGCAGTTCTTC. This codes for CASSLTWGAYNEQFF. The complete variable domain, with remaining parts taken from reference TRBV7-2 and TRBJ2-1, reads GAGVSQSPSNKVTEKGKDVELRCDPISGHTALYWYRQSLGQGLEFLIYFQGNSAPDKSGLPSDRFSAERTGGSVSTLTIQRTQQEDSAVYLCASSLTWGAYNEQFFGPGTRLTVL.

The chain is built from TRBV13 and TRBJ2-6; D is ambiguous. With 8 bases removed from V and 1 base from J, the gap between germline ends came to 12 bases. The CDR3 sequence is 15 residues long. Germline CDR1 PRHDT, CDR2 FYEKMQ (reference sequence). The CDR3 DNA reads TGTGCCAGCGGGCAAGGAGCGTCTGGGGCCAACGTCCTGACTTTC. Translated, it gives CASGQGASGANVLTF.

This chain uses TRBV6-1 with TRBJ1-2, with 12 bases aligning to TRBD1. The CDR3 consists of 15 residues. Germline V gene lookup returns CDR1 MNHNS and CDR2 SASEGT. The V segment lost 6 bases and the J segment 6 bases; nucleotides outside the gene matches: 8. CDR3 protein: CASSEGQGAWNGYTF. The CDR3 nucleotides read TGTGCCAGCAGCGAGGGACAGGGGGCTTGGAATGGCTACACCTTC.

On this clone itself: Other DNA sequences in this sample translate to the same CDR3. The V and J genes are TRBV5-5 and TRBJ1-2, with 8 bases identical to TRBD1. The CDR3 is 15 amino acids. Trimming took 2 bases from V and 5 from J; bases not matched to a gene: 8. Germline CDR1 and CDR2: SGHKS and YYEKEE (reference sequence). CDR3 nucleotides: TGTGCCAGCAGCTTAGGGACAGGCGGCGGATATGGCTACACCTTC. It yields the protein CASSLGTGGGYGYTF.

The chain joins TRBV11-2 to TRBJ1-6; D possibly corresponds to TRBD1 (5 bases). V lost 3 bases, J lost 14 bases, and 11 bases lay in between. Germline lookup yields CDR1 SGHAT and CDR2 FQNNGV. This CDR3 spans 12 amino acids. CDR3 DNA: TGTGCCAGCAGCTTGGGGGGTCTATCCCTCCACTTT. Translated, it gives CASSLGGLSLHF. Full variable domain (rest looked up from reference TRBV11-2 and TRBJ1-6): EAGVAQSPRYKIIEKRQSVAFWCNPISGHATLYWYQQILGQGPKLLIQFQNNGVVDDSQLPKDRFSAERLKGVDSTLKIQPAKLEDSAVYLCASSLGGLSLHFGNGTRLTVT.

This clone was recorded a few times. The gene calls are TRBV4-1 and TRBJ2-7; D is possibly TRBD2 (7 bases). This CDR3 region has 14 residues. V dropped 0 bases and J dropped 4 bases, with 10 bases sitting between them. CDR1 is MGHRA and CDR2 is YSYEKL in the germline V gene. CDR3 in amino acids: CASSQEGGVYEQYF. In DNA form, the CDR3 reads TGCGCCAGCAGCCAAGAAGGGGGGGTTTACGAGCAGTACTTC.

CDR3 residues: CASSLGRQANNEQFF. The CDR3 coding sequence is TGTGCCAGCAGCTTGGGTAGGCAGGCTAACAATGAGCAGTTCTTC. This chain uses TRBV5-5 with TRBJ2-1, with no clear D. The germline V and J ends were trimmed by 0 bases and 5 bases, with 12 bases remaining between them. Germline loops: CDR1 SGHKS, CDR2 YYEKEE (reference sequence). The CDR3 spans 15 residues.

This clone was observed a handful of times. The chain is built from TRBV2 and TRBJ2-7; no clear D gene. V was pared by 3 bases and J by 6 bases, with 9 bases between. Germline-derived CDR1 and CDR2 are SNHLY and FYNNEI. The CDR3 contains 12 residues. CDR3: CASSDGPGEQYF. As DNA, the CDR3 is TGTGCCAGCAGTGATGGGCCAGGCGAGCAGTACTTC.

The chain recombines TRBV2 with TRBJ2-7; tentatively, D is TRBD1 (6 bases). This CDR3 is 13 amino acids long. Trimming cost V 10 bases and J 0 bases, with 13 bases left between them. Looked up from germline, CDR1 is SNHLY and CDR2 is FYNNEI. The CDR3 DNA reads as TGTGCCACTGACAGGATATCCTCCTACGAGCAGTACTTC. Amino acid sequence: CATDRISSYEQYF.

This clone was observed a single time. The chain combines TRBV7-9 with TRBJ2-1; the D call may be TRBD1 or TRBD2 (6 bases each). The CDR3 sequence is 15 residues long. Germline V gene data show CDR1 as SEHNR and CDR2 as FQNEAQ (reference sequence). The ends were cut back, 6 bases at V and 5 bases at J, with 17 bases in the middle. The CDR3 is CASSLTRGEDNEQFF. The CDR3 DNA reads TGTGCCAGCAGTTTGACTAGGGGGGAGGACAATGAGCAGTTCTTC.

The rearrangement uses TRBV5-5 and TRBJ2-7, with D unresolved. Per the germline V gene, CDR1 is SGHKS and CDR2 is YYEKEE (reference sequence). V was pared by 2 bases and J by 2 bases, with 8 bases between. The CDR3 has 13 residues. The CDR3 protein is CASSFRQAYEQYF. CDR3 nucleotides: TGTGCCAGCAGCTTTCGTCAGGCCTACGAGCAGTACTTC.

For the CDR3, the DNA is TGCGCCAGCAGTGAAACGTCGGACTCTGGAAACACCATATATTTT. Translating it yields CASSETSDSGNTIYF. This chain uses TRBV5-1 with TRBJ1-3; D is unclear. This CDR3 is 15 amino acids long. The germline gives CDR1 SGHRS, CDR2 YFSETQ. The V and J ends lost 5 bases and 0 bases respectively, with 12 bases between them.

This clone was counted only a few times. J is TRBJ2-4 and V is TRBV19; maybe TRBD1 (5 bases). Trimming pared 7 bases from V and 1 base from J, leaving 14 bases between. The CDR3 spans 15 residues. Germline V gene lookup returns CDR1 LNHDA and CDR2 SQIVND (reference sequence). The CDR3, as DNA: TGTGCCAGTACCTTGGGGCCTGGGGCCAAAAACATTCAGTACTTC. Translation: CASTLGPGAKNIQYF.

The chain couples TRBV5-4 to TRBJ2-7, with unresolved D. Trimming pared 3 bases from V and 4 bases from J, leaving 11 bases between. Germline CDR1 and CDR2: SGHNT and YYREEE (reference sequence). The length of the CDR3 is 13 residues. The CDR3 DNA follows: TGTGCCAGCAGCTCCACTGTGGGTTACGAGCAGTACTTC. Amino acid sequence: CASSSTVGYEQYF.